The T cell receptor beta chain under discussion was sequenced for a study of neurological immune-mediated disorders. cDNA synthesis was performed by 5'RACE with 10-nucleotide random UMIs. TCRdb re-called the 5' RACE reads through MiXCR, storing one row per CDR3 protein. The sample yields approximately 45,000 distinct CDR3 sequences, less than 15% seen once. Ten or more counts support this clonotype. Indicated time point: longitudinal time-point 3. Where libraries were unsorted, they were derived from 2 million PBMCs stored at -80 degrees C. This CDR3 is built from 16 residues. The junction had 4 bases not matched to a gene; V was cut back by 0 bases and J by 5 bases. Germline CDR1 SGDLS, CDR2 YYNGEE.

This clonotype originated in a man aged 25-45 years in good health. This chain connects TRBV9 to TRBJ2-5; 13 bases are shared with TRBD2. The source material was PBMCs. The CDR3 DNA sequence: TGTGCCAGCAGCGTAGGGACTAGCGGGAGTATGGAGACCCAGTACTTC. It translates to CASSVGTSGSMETQYF.